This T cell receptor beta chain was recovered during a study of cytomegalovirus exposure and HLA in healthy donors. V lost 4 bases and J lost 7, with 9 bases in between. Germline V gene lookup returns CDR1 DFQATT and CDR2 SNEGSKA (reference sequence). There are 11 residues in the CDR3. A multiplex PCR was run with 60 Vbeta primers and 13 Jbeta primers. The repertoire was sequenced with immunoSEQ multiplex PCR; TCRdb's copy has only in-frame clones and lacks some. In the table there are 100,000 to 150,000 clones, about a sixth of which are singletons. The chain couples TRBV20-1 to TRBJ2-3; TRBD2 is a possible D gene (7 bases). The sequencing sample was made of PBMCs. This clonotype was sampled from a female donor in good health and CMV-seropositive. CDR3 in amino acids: CSANGGHTQYF. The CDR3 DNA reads TGCAGTGCTAACGGGGGGCATACGCAGTATTTT.